This entry lists 27 T cell receptor beta chains sequenced from one sample in a study of Ad26.COV2.S vaccination and SARS-CoV-2 variants. Documented treatment: around 19 received Ad26.COV2.S at low or high dose, single or two shots; several received placebo; per-sample allocation not given. Sampling took place 63 days after the first vaccine or placebo injection. TCRdb's copy holds only in-frame clones and misses some; the assay was immunoSEQ multiplex PCR. This sample has around 450,000 clones, with 89% found just once. The sequencing used peripheral blood, collected in a trial of Ad26.COV2.S vaccine versus placebo. Receptors were obtained from a person aged 18-60 years who received the Ad26.COV2.S COVID-19 vaccine or a placebo.

V usage is TRBV19 and J usage is TRBJ1-6; weak D call: TRBD1 (6 bases). Trimming removed 3 bases at V and 11 bases at J, with 11 bases between. This CDR3 contains 13 residues. Germline V lookup: CDR1 LNHDA, CDR2 SQIVND (reference sequence). CDR3 protein: CASSMAGVAPLHF. The CDR3 coding sequence is TGTGCCAGTAGTATGGCAGGGGTTGCACCCCTCCACTTT.

The genes are TRBV30 and TRBJ1-6; possible D gene TRBD1, 6 bases. The CDR3 spans 15 residues. V was clipped by 8 bases and J by 0 bases, with 14 bases between them. CDR1 is GTSNPN, CDR2 SVGIG, per germline (reference sequence). The CDR3 nucleotides are TGTGCCACGGGGGCGACTAGCTCCTATAATTCACCCCTCCACTTT. Translation: CATGATSSYNSPLHF.

The rearrangement uses TRBV18 and TRBJ2-3; 14 bases are a match to TRBD2. Trimming took 3 bases from V and 4 from J; bases not matched to a gene: 6. The CDR3 is 17 amino acids. The V gene's germline CDR1 is KGHSH and CDR2 LQKENI. CDR3: CASSPRLAGGRADTQYF. The CDR3 DNA reads TGTGCCAGCTCACCGCGACTAGCGGGAGGGCGGGCAGATACGCAGTATTTT.

J is TRBJ1-1 and V is TRBV29-1; TRBD1 matches 8 bases. CDR3 length equals 13 residues. The trim removed 7 bases at V and 0 bases at J, leaving 4 bases unmatched. Germline-derived CDR1 and CDR2 are SQVTM and ANQGSEA. The CDR3 DNA is TGCAGCGCCCGGACAGGGTTGAACACTGAAGCTTTCTTT. Amino acids: CSARTGLNTEAFF.

V gene TRBV5-6 combines with J gene TRBJ2-2, with a possible D match to TRBD1 (5 bases). Germline CDR1 is SGHDT and CDR2 is YYEEEE. There are 12 residues in the CDR3. Trimming took 5 bases from V and 8 from J, leaving 10 bases between them. CDR3 sequence reads: CASRSGYGELFF. In DNA, the CDR3 is TGTGCCAGCAGATCAGGGTATGGGGAGCTGTTTTTT.

The chain recombines TRBV6-1 with TRBJ2-5, with D possibly TRBD2 on 6 matching bases. The CDR3 spans 18 residues. Between the trimmed V and J ends, which lost 1 base and 0 bases, there was a span of 18 bases. The germline V gene has CDR1 MNHNS and CDR2 SASEGT. CDR3 amino acids: CASSEGALGGGYQETQYF. CDR3 nucleotide sequence: TGTGCCAGCAGTGAAGGAGCCCTGGGAGGCGGGTACCAAGAGACCCAGTACTTC.

The CDR3 is CASSDAGTGGADTQYF. CDR3 sequence (DNA): TGTGCCAGCAGCGACGCCGGGACAGGGGGCGCAGATACGCAGTATTTT. The chain uses TRBV5-6 and TRBJ2-3; TRBD1 matches at 12 bases. J was trimmed by 4 bases and V by 4 bases; bases with no gene match: 7. Germline CDR1 and CDR2: SGHDT and YYEEEE. The CDR3 has 16 residues.

The chain carries TRBV27 and TRBJ2-7; tentatively, D is TRBD1 or TRBD2 (5 bases each). The V and J ends lost 5 bases and 3 bases respectively, with 11 bases between them. Germline loops: CDR1 MNHEY, CDR2 SMNVEV (reference sequence). This CDR3 contains 13 residues. In DNA, the CDR3 is TGTGCCAGCAGTCCACGGGACGGCTACGAGCAGTACTTC. Translating it yields CASSPRDGYEQYF.

The chain is built from TRBV5-6 and TRBJ1-4; D remains ambiguous. V was cut by 1 base and J by 5 bases, with 12 bases left in between. The germline V gene has CDR1 SGHDT and CDR2 YYEEEE. CDR3 length equals 15 residues. The CDR3 sequence is CASSLSRARNEKLFF. In nucleotides, the CDR3 is TGTGCCAGCAGCTTGTCCCGTGCCCGAAATGAAAAACTGTTTTTT.

The genes are TRBV18 and TRBJ1-4, with D unclear. Looked up from germline, CDR1 is KGHSH and CDR2 is LQKENI. The CDR3 covers 14 residues. V was shortened by 2 bases and J by 4 bases, with 8 bases between the two germline ends. The CDR3 reads CASSPTRDNEKLFF. The CDR3 DNA follows: TGTGCCAGCTCACCAACCCGAGATAATGAAAAACTGTTTTTT.

This sequence joins TRBV11-2 and TRBJ2-7; D unresolved. Germline V lookup: CDR1 SGHAT, CDR2 FQNNGV. The CDR3 extends over 13 amino acids. With 1 base removed from V and 3 bases from J, the gap between germline ends came to 7 bases. The CDR3 region is CASSLGIGYEQYV. The CDR3 DNA reads as TGTGCCAGCAGCTTAGGTATTGGCTACGAGCAGTACGTC.

The chain carries TRBV7-3 and TRBJ2-7, with unresolved D. Trimming shortened V by 4 bases and J by 5 bases, and 12 bases separated the two germline ends. The CDR3 loop spans 13 amino acids. Germline V gene sequence: CDR1 SGHTA, CDR2 FQGTGA. CDR3 nucleotide sequence: TGTGCCAGCAGCTCACCGGCCGGCCACGAGCAGTACGTC. Translation gives CASSSPAGHEQYV.

V and J are TRBV14 and TRBJ1-3; D not resolved. This CDR3 spans 14 amino acids. CDR1 is SGHDN, CDR2 FVKESK, per germline. V lost 3 bases and J lost 4, with 10 bases in between. The CDR3 nucleotides read TGTGCCAGCAGCCATACCGGACTGGGAAACACCATATATTTT. Translated: CASSHTGLGNTIYF.

The V call is TRBV2, the J call TRBJ1-4; D remains ambiguous. CDR1 is SNHLY and CDR2 is FYNNEI in the germline V gene. Trimming removed 6 bases at V and 0 bases at J, with 11 bases between. The CDR3 totals 15 residues. The CDR3 protein is CASRAYFSTNEKLFF. The CDR3 coding sequence is TGTGCCAGCAGGGCCTACTTCTCAACTAATGAAAAACTGTTTTTT.

The V gene is TRBV5-1, the J gene TRBJ2-7; D is perhaps TRBD1 (6 bases). V lost 1 base and J lost 2, with 10 bases in between. The CDR3 is 14 amino acids. The germline V gene encodes CDR1 SGHRS and CDR2 YFSETQ. The CDR3 sequence: CASSLPTGAYEQYF. Written as DNA, the CDR3 is TGCGCCAGCAGCTTGCCGACAGGCGCCTACGAGCAGTACTTC.

The chain joins TRBV5-6 to TRBJ1-2, with unresolved D. Per the germline V gene, CDR1 is SGHDT and CDR2 is YYEEEE. The germline V and J ends were trimmed by 4 bases and 4 bases, with 14 bases remaining between them. The CDR3 contains 14 residues. CDR3 in amino acids: CASSPAAFPYGYTF. CDR3 sequence (DNA): TGTGCCAGCAGCCCTGCAGCCTTCCCCTATGGCTACACCTTC.

This clone showed up many times. The chain employs TRBV7-7 and TRBJ1-3; D perhaps matches TRBD1 (6 bases). Germline V gives CDR1 SSHAT, CDR2 FNYEAQ (reference sequence). The V gene lost 5 bases and the J gene lost 0 bases, with 11 bases spanning the gap. The CDR3 has 15 residues. The CDR3 coding sequence is TGTGCCAGCAGCAGGGACACCCACTCTGGAAACACCATATATTTT. Its translation is CASSRDTHSGNTIYF.

This sequence joins TRBV7-2 and TRBJ1-6; a possible D gene is TRBD1 (6 bases). Trimming stripped 5 bases from V and 0 bases from J, with 17 bases between. The CDR3 is 18 residues long. The germline V gene encodes CDR1 SGHTA and CDR2 FQGNSA. The CDR3 DNA follows: TGTGCCAGCAGCCTACGTCCCGGGGGCGCCTCCTATAATTCACCCCTCCACTTT. Residues: CASSLRPGGASYNSPLHF.

This rearrangement joins TRBV27 to TRBJ2-7; D possibly corresponds to TRBD2 (6 bases). The CDR3 spans 14 residues. The V and J ends lost 4 bases and 0 bases respectively, with 10 bases between them. Per the germline V gene, CDR1 is MNHEY and CDR2 is SMNVEV (reference sequence). The CDR3 bases are TGTGCCAGCAGTTGGGACGGGAGCTCCTACGAGCAGTACGTC. This translates into CASSWDGSSYEQYV.

The V gene is TRBV4-3, the J gene TRBJ2-5; tentative D call: TRBD1 (6 bases). The germline V gene encodes CDR1 LGHNA and CDR2 YSLEER. Trimming removed 1 base at V and 6 bases at J, with 12 bases between. The CDR3 extends over 14 amino acids. CDR3 nucleotide sequence: TGCGCCAGCAGCCAAGCAGGGGCGTTGAAGACCCAGTACTTC. Protein product: CASSQAGALKTQYF.

The chain links TRBV11-3 to TRBJ1-3; TRBD1 matches 9 bases. The CDR3 loop spans 17 amino acids. The junction had 6 bases not matched to a gene; V was cut back by 3 bases and J by 0 bases. CDR1 is SGHNT and CDR2 is YENEEA in the germline V gene. As DNA, the CDR3 is TGTGCCAGCAGCTTCCGGGACAGGGTATTCTCTGGAAACACCATATATTTT. Translation: CASSFRDRVFSGNTIYF.

The count of this clone is one. J is TRBJ2-2 and V is TRBV6-6; D unresolved. Looked up from germline, CDR1 is MNHNY and CDR2 is SVGAGI (reference sequence). CDR3 size: 13 residues. With 5 bases removed from V and 3 bases from J, the gap between germline ends came to 7 bases. CDR3 sequence reads: CASSMTYTGELFF. The CDR3 DNA reads as TGTGCCAGCAGTATGACATACACCGGGGAGCTGTTTTTT.

The rearrangement uses TRBV5-6 and TRBJ1-1; D ambiguous. Per germline, CDR1 SGHDT and CDR2 YYEEEE. V shed 1 base and J shed 0 bases, with 19 bases lying between them. CDR3 length: 18 amino acids. The CDR3 is CASSLLRGVLEMNTEAFF. CDR3 nucleotides: TGTGCCAGCAGCTTGCTGCGCGGGGTGCTCGAAATGAACACTGAAGCTTTCTTT.

The chain couples TRBV28 to TRBJ2-3; the D gene is possibly TRBD1 (5 bases). The germline V gene has CDR1 MDHEN and CDR2 SYDVKM. CDR3 length: 17 amino acids. Trimming took 3 bases from V and 4 from J, leaving 20 bases between them. The DNA for the CDR3 is TGTGCCAGCAGTTTTCCAGTGGCAGGATGGGGCCCAGATACGCAGTATTTT. It translates to CASSFPVAGWGPDTQYF.

V usage is TRBV7-2 and J usage is TRBJ1-1; 7 bases agree with TRBD1. Germline values: CDR1 SGHTA, CDR2 FQGNSA. Trimming cost V 5 bases and J 0 bases; bases outside gene matches: 6. CDR3 length: 15 residues. CDR3 DNA: TGTGCCAGCAGCCAACAGGGGTACATGAACACTGAAGCTTTCTTT. Residues: CASSQQGYMNTEAFF.

This chain links TRBV7-2 with TRBJ2-3; D possibly corresponds to TRBD2 (6 bases). The CDR3 spans 15 residues. Germline lookup yields CDR1 SGHTA and CDR2 FQGNSA. Trimming took 5 bases from V and 0 from J, leaving 12 bases between them. The CDR3 DNA is TGTGCCAGCAGCAGCATAGCGGCTAGCACAGATACGCAGTATTTT. This translates into CASSSIAASTDTQYF.

The genes are TRBV6-6 and TRBJ1-5, with 10 bases identical to TRBD1. The CDR3 consists of 14 residues. V shed 2 bases, J shed 5 bases, and the junction held 0 bases outside the gene matches. Germline V gives CDR1 MNHNY, CDR2 SVGAGI (reference sequence). The CDR3 nucleotides read TGTGCCAGCAGTTACGGGACAGGGGATCAGCCCCAGCATTTT. It translates to CASSYGTGDQPQHF.